What follows are 11 T cell receptor beta chains derived from one specimen sequenced in a study of OX40 agonist ivuxolimab in advanced cancers. The assay was immunoSEQ multiplex PCR, and TCRdb's table has in-frame clones only and misses some. The sample holds more than 80,000 clones, about 90% seen once. Sample: CD4+ or CD8+ T cells sorted from blood, taken in a trial of the OX40 agonist ivuxolimab. Receptors originate from an adult with an advanced solid tumor such as melanoma, head and neck, liver or kidney cancer.

The gene calls are TRBV6-1 and TRBJ1-1; D uncertain. Germline-derived CDR1 and CDR2 are MNHNS and SASEGT. V lost 7 bases and J lost 0, with 9 bases in between. The CDR3 extends over 13 amino acids. The CDR3 DNA reads as TGTGCCAGCAACTCAATCATGAACACTGAAGCTTTCTTT. Translated, it gives CASNSIMNTEAFF.

This sequence joins TRBV7-8 and TRBJ1-6, with 8 bases fitting TRBD1. Per the germline V gene, CDR1 is SGHVS and CDR2 is FQNEAQ. The V segment lost 5 bases and the J segment 8 bases; nucleotides outside the gene matches: 5. CDR3 size: 14 residues. This CDR3 is CASSLRGRDSPLHF. CDR3 sequence (DNA): TGTGCCAGCAGCCTCAGGGGGCGGGATTCACCCCTCCACTTT.

The gene calls are TRBV4-1 and TRBJ2-2; D could derive from TRBD1 or TRBD2 (5 bases each). V lost 4 bases and J 5 bases, leaving 14 bases between the germline ends. This CDR3 is 15 amino acids long. Germline V gene sequence: CDR1 MGHRA, CDR2 YSYEKL. Written as DNA, the CDR3 is TGCGCCAGCAGCCCCGCGAGTGGGGGAACCGGGGAGCTGTTTTTT. It encodes CASSPASGGTGELFF.

The genes are TRBV7-2 and TRBJ2-1, with D unresolved. Germline CDR1 reads SGHTA; CDR2 reads FQGNSA. V lost 0 bases and J 6 bases, leaving 9 bases between the germline ends. This CDR3 has 14 amino acids. In DNA form, the CDR3 reads TGTGCCAGCAGCTTAGCTGGTCTCCTCAATGAGCAGTTCTTC. Translated: CASSLAGLLNEQFF.

V usage is TRBV28 and J usage is TRBJ1-1; D unresolved. CDR3 length: 12 amino acids. Trimming left V 7 bases short and J 5 bases short, with 11 bases between. The germline gives CDR1 MDHEN, CDR2 SYDVKM. CDR3 protein: CASKSSGTEAFF. The CDR3 nucleotides read TGTGCCAGCAAATCATCGGGTACTGAAGCTTTCTTT.

The chain is built from TRBV15 and TRBJ2-5, with D unresolved. The V gene lost 4 bases and the J gene lost 5 bases, with 20 bases spanning the gap. The CDR3 loop spans 16 amino acids. Germline CDR1 reads LNHNV; CDR2 reads YYDKDF (reference sequence). In DNA form, the CDR3 reads TGTGCCACCAGCACCACTCGCGAGTGGTTGAGGGAGACCCAGTACTTC. Protein product: CATSTTREWLRETQYF.

The gene calls are TRBV6-5 and TRBJ2-3; 9 nucleotides agree with TRBD2. The CDR3 length is 15 residues. The germline CDR1 and CDR2 sequences are MNHEY and SVGAGI. V lost 5 bases to trimming and J lost 1 base; unmatched junction nucleotides: 4. CDR3 nucleotides: TGTGCCAGCAGTCCGACTAGCGGACGCACAGATACGCAGTATTTT. Translating gives CASSPTSGRTDTQYF.

The chain recombines TRBV7-6 with TRBJ2-1; D gene ambiguous. The CDR3 contains 16 residues. The V end lost 5 bases, the J end lost 2 bases, and 16 bases lay between the germline ends. From germline, CDR1 is SGHVS and CDR2 FNYEAQ. The chain's CDR3 is CASSRPPSPPYNEQFF. The CDR3 DNA reads TGTGCCAGCAGCCGTCCTCCTAGTCCCCCCTACAATGAGCAGTTCTTC.

J is TRBJ2-1 and V is TRBV11-3; D may be TRBD1 (5 bases). The length of the CDR3 is 11 residues. Trimming removed 0 bases from V and 12 bases from J, with 6 bases in between. Germline lookup yields CDR1 SGHNT and CDR2 YENEEA. The CDR3 bases are TGTGCCAGCAGCTTAGATAGGGGGCAGTTCTTC. It specifies CASSLDRGQFF.

CDR3 in amino acids: CASSYDRANYGYTF. The CDR3 region has the DNA TGTGCCAGCAGTTACGACAGAGCTAACTATGGCTACACCTTC. This rearrangement joins TRBV6-6 to TRBJ1-2; possible D gene TRBD1, 5 bases. Germline CDR1 reads MNHNY; CDR2 reads SVGAGI (reference sequence). Trimming left V 2 bases short and J 0 bases short, with 7 bases between. The CDR3 loop spans 14 amino acids.

The rearrangement links TRBV9 to TRBJ2-1, with D possibly matching TRBD2 (6 bases). This CDR3 region has 15 residues. CDR1 and CDR2 (germline): SGDLS, YYNGEE. V dropped 0 bases and J dropped 5 bases, with 12 bases sitting between them. CDR3: CASSVGGLLNNEQFF. CDR3 DNA: TGTGCCAGCAGCGTAGGGGGACTTCTTAACAATGAGCAGTTCTTC.